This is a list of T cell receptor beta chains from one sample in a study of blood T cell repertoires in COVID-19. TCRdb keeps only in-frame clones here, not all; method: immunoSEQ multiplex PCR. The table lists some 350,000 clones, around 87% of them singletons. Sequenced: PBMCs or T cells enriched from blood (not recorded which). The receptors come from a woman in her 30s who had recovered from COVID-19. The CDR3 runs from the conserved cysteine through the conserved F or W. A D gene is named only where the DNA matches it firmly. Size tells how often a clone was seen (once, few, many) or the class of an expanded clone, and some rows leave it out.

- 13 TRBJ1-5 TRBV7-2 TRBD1 CASSDRGNQPQHF TGTGCCAGCAGCGACAGGGGAAATCAGCCCCAGCATTTT
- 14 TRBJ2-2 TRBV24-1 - CATIETELTGELFF TGTGCCACCATCGAGACAGAGTTGACCGGGGAGCTGTTTTTT
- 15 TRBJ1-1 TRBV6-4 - CASSEQPQRDTEAFF TGTGCCAGCAGTGAACAACCCCAGAGGGACACTGAAGCTTTCTTT
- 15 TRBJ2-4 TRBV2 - CASSASGSAKNIQYF TGTGCCAGCAGCGCCTCAGGTTCAGCCAAAAACATTCAGTACTTC
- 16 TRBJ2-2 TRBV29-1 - CSVELRDLRNTGELFF TGCAGCGTTGAACTCCGGGACTTACGGAACACCGGGGAGCTGTTTTTT
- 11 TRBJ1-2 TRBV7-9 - CASSPSEGYTF TGTGCCAGCAGCCCCTCGGAGGGCTACACCTTC
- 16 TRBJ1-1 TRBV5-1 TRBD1 CASSLPAGTANTEAFF TGCGCCAGCAGCTTGCCTGCCGGGACAGCGAACACTGAAGCTTTCTTT
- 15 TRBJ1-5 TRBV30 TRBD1 CAWSDSPGGVQPQHF TGTGCCTGGAGTGACTCCCCAGGGGGCGTTCAGCCCCAGCATTTT
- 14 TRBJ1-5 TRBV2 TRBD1 CASKNTGGEQPQHF TGTGCCAGCAAGAACACAGGGGGCGAACAGCCCCAGCATTTT
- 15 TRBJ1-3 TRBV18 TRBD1 CASSTGGVTGNTIYF TGTGCCAGCTCCACAGGGGGAGTCACTGGAAACACCATATATTTT
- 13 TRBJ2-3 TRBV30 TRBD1 CAWRRTGSDTQYF TGTGCCTGGAGACGGACAGGATCAGATACGCAGTATTTT
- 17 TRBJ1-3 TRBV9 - CASSVQGNPNSGNTIYF TGTGCCAGCAGCGTACAGGGGAACCCCAATTCTGGAAACACCATATATTTT
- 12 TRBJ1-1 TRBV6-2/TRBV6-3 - CASSYGGGAAFF TGTGCCAGCAGCTATGGAGGGGGGGCGGCTTTCTTT
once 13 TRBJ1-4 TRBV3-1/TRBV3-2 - CASSPGTDEKLFF TGTGCCAGCAGCCCTGGGACTGATGAAAAACTGTTTTTT
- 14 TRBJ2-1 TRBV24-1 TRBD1 CATSPGQGYNEQFF TGTGCCACCAGTCCGGGACAGGGTTACAATGAGCAGTTCTTC
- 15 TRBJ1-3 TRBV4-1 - CASSQVQITGNTIYF TGCGCCAGCAGCCAAGTACAGATTACTGGAAACACCATATATTTT
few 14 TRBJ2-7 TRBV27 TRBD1 CASSLYRGLGEQYF TGTGCCAGCAGTTTATACAGGGGCTTGGGCGAGCAGTACTTC
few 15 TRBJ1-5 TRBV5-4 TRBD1 CASRSLRDRAQPQHF TGTGCCAGCAGATCCCTCCGGGACAGGGCCCAGCCCCAGCATTTT
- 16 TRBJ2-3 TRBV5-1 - CASSSSGQPSTDTQYF TGCGCCAGCAGCTCATCAGGGCAACCGAGCACAGATACGCAGTATTTT
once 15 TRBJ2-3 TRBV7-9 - CASSPRGAGADTQYF TGTGCCAGCAGCCCGAGGGGGGCGGGGGCAGATACGCAGTATTTT
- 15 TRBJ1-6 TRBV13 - CASSLGGRDNSPLHF TGTGCCAGCAGCTTAGGGGGCAGGGATAATTCACCCCTCCACTTT
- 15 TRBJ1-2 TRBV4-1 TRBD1 CASSAPGTGIYGYTF TGCGCCAGCAGCGCACCCGGGACAGGCATATATGGCTACACCTTC
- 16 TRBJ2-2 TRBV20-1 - CSASPNPGAGTGELFF TGCAGTGCTAGTCCCAATCCAGGGGCGGGCACCGGGGAGCTGTTTTTT
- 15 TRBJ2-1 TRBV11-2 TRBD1 CASSYGTGGTVEQFF TGTGCCAGCAGCTACGGGACAGGGGGCACGGTTGAGCAGTTCTTC
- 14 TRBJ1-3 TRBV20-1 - CSASGQQSYSRLYF TGCAGTGCTAGTGGACAGCAATCCTATAGCCGCTTATATTTT
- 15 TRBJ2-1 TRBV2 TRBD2 CASNGRLAGFNEQFF TGTGCCAGCAATGGCCGTCTAGCGGGGTTCAATGAGCAGTTCTTC
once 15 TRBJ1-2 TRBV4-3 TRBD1 CASSQDTGQSYGYTF TGCGCCAGCAGCCAAGATACGGGACAGAGCTATGGCTACACCTTC
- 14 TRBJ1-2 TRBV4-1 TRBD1 CASSQTGAFYGYTF TGCGCCAGCAGCCAGACAGGGGCTTTCTATGGCTACACCTTC
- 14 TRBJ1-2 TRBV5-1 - CASSLEAGFGGYTF TGCGCCAGCAGCTTGGAAGCAGGGTTCGGCGGCTACACCTTC
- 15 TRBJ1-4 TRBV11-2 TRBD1 CASSLMGQLSTELFF TGTGCCAGCAGCTTAATGGGACAGTTAAGTACAGAACTGTTTTTT
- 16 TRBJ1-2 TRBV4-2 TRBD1 CASSPGSNRGRRGYTF TGTGCCAGCAGCCCGGGGTCAAACAGGGGAAGAAGGGGCTACACCTTC
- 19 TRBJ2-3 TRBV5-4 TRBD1 CASSLALDRWDSSTDTQYF TGTGCCAGCAGCTTGGCCTTGGACAGGTGGGATTCTAGCACAGATACGCAGTATTTT
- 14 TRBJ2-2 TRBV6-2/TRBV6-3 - CASSWWRGSGELFF TGTGCCAGCAGTTGGTGGCGCGGTTCCGGGGAGCTGTTTTTT
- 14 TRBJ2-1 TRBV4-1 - CASSLGERYNEQFF TGCGCCAGCAGCCTGGGAGAGCGCTACAATGAGCAGTTCTTC
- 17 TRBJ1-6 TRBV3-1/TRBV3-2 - CASSQVRQGPHNSPLHF TGTGCCAGCAGCCAAGTTAGGCAGGGCCCTCATAATTCACCCCTCCACTTT
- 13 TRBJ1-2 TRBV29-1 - CSVGGDNRDGYTF TGCAGCGTTGGTGGGGACAACCGGGATGGCTACACCTTC
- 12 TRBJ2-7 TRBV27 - CASSHRLGEQYF TGTGCCAGCAGTCACAGGCTCGGCGAGCAGTACTTC
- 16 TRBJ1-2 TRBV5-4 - CASSSPVRQASYGYTF TGTGCCAGCAGCTCGCCGGTCCGACAGGCCAGCTATGGCTACACCTTC
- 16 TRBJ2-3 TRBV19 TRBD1 CASSLRQGARTDTQYF TGTGCCAGTAGTCTACGACAGGGGGCCCGCACAGATACGCAGTATTTT
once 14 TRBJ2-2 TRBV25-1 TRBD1 CASSRQGAGGELFF TGTGCCAGCAGTCGGCAGGGGGCCGGAGGGGAGCTGTTTTTT
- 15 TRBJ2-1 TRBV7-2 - CASSLGGVSYNEQFF TGTGCCAGCAGCTTAGGGGGGGTCTCCTACAATGAGCAGTTCTTC
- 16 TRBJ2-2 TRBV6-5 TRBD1 CASSYSLNRGPGELFF TGTGCCAGCAGTTACTCGCTTAACAGGGGACCCGGGGAGCTGTTTTTT
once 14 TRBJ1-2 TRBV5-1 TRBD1 CASSTGTGSIGYTF TGCGCCAGCAGCACCGGGACAGGGAGTATAGGCTACACCTTC
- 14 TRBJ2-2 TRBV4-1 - CASSRTANTGELFF TGCGCCAGCAGCCGGACAGCGAACACCGGGGAGCTGTTTTTT
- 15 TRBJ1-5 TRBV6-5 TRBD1 CASSPWAGGSQPQHF TGTGCCAGCAGTCCCTGGGCAGGGGGATCTCAGCCCCAGCATTTT
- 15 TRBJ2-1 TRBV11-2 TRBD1 CASSSHRQGDNEQFF TGTGCCAGCAGCTCGCACCGACAGGGGGACAATGAGCAGTTCTTC